The present TCR beta chain was sequenced within a study of cytomegalovirus exposure and HLA in healthy donors. Researchers ran the PCR with 60 Vbeta and 13 Jbeta primers. The data were produced by immunoSEQ multiplex PCR, yet TCRdb's version contains in-frame clones alone and is incomplete. The table has about 160,000 clones, 84% seen once; the top ten hold 0.8% to 1.3%. Points from the study as a whole: By a later analysis, the bulk of CMV-associated TCR beta chains appeared HLA-restricted. A later analysis, which compared TCR beta chains of equal frequency, found the HLA-associated ones more clonally expanded.

The CDR3 sequence is 18 residues long. The J segment lost 3 bases and the V segment lost 4 bases, leaving 13 bases of the junction unmatched. From germline, CDR1 is SGHAT and CDR2 FQNNGV. With regard to this clone: Antigen specificity is unknown.

J is TRBJ2-7 and V is TRBV11-2; 12 nucleotides align to TRBD2. The TCR comes from a man aged 30 to 45 in good health and CMV-seronegative. Source material: PBMCs. The CDR3 loop is CASSSEYAGTSGYYEQYF. The CDR3 coding sequence is TGTGCCAGCAGCTCAGAATACGCCGGGACTAGCGGGTACTACGAGCAGTACTTC. The whole variable domain, remainder taken from reference TRBV11-2 and TRBJ2-7, is EAGVAQSPRYKIIEKRQSVAFWCNPISGHATLYWYQQILGQGPKLLIQFQNNGVVDDSQLPKDRFSAERLKGVDSTLKIQPAKLEDSAVYLCASSSEYAGTSGYYEQYFGPGTRLTVT.